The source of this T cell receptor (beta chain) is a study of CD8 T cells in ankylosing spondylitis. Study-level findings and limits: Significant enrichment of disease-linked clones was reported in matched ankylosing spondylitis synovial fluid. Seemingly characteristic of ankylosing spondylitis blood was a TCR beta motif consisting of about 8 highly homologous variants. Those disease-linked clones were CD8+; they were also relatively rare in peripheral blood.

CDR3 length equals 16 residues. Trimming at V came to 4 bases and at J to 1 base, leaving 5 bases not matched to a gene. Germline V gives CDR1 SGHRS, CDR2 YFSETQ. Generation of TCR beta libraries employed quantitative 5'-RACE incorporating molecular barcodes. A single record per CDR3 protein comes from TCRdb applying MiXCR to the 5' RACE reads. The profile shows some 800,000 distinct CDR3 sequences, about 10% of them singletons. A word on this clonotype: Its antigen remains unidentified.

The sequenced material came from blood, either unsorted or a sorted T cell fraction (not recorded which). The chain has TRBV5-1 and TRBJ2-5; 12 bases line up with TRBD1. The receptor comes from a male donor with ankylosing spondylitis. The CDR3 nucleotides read TGCGCCAGCAGCCATGGGGACAGGGGGCGCCAAGAGACCCAGTACTTC. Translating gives CASSHGDRGRQETQYF.